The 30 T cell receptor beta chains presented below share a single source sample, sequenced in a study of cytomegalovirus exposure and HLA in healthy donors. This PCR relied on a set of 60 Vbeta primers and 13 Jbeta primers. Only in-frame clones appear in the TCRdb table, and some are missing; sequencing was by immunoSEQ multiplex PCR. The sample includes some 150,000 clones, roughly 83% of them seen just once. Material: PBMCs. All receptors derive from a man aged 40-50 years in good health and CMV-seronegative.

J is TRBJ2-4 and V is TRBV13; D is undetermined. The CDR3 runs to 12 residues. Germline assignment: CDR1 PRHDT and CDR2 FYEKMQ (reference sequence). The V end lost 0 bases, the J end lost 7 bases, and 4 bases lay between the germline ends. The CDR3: CASSLGRNIQYF. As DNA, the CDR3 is TGTGCCAGCAGCTTAGGGAGGAACATTCAGTACTTC.

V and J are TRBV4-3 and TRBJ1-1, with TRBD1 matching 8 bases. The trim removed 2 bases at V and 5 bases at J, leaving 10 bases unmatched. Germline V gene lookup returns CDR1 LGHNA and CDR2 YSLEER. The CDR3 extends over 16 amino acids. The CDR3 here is CASSQTFGQGGTEAFF. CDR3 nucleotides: TGCGCCAGCAGCCAAACCTTTGGACAGGGTGGAACTGAAGCTTTCTTT.

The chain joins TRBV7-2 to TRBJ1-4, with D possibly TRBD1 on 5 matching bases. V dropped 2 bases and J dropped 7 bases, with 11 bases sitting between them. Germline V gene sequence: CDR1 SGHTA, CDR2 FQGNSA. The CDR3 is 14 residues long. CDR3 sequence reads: CASSLQGGSEKLFF. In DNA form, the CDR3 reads TGTGCCAGCAGCTTACAGGGTGGAAGTGAAAAACTGTTTTTT.

The CDR3 loop reads CASSYSAGVGNSPLHF. The CDR3 region has the DNA TGTGCCAGCAGTTACTCGGCGGGGGTCGGGAATTCACCCCTCCACTTT. The chain recombines TRBV6-5 with TRBJ1-6, with a possible D match to TRBD1 (5 bases). Between the trimmed V and J ends, which lost 0 bases and 7 bases, there was a span of 13 bases. Per germline, CDR1 MNHEY and CDR2 SVGAGI. The CDR3 length is 16 residues.

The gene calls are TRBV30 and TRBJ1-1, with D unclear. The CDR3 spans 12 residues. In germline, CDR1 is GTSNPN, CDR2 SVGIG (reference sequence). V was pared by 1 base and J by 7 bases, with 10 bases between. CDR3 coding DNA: TGTGCCTGGAGTGGCGGGGTCGATGAAGCTTTCTTT. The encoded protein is CAWSGGVDEAFF.

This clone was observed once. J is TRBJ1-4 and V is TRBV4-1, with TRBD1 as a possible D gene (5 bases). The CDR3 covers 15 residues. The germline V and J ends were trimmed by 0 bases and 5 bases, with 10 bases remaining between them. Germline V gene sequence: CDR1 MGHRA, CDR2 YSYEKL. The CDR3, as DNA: TGCGCCAGCAGCCAAGAGGAGGGGCCGAATGAAAAACTGTTTTTT. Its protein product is CASSQEEGPNEKLFF.

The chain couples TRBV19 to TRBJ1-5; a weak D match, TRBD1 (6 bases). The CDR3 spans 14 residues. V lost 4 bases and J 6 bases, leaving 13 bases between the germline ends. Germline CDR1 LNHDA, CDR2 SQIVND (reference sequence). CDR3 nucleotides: TGTGCCAGTAGTACGCAGGGGTCTGGTCAGCCCCAGCATTTT. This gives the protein CASSTQGSGQPQHF.

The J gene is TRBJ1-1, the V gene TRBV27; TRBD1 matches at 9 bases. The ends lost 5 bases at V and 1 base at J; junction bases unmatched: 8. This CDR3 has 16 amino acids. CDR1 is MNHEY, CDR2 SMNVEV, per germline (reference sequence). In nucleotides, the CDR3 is TGTGCCAGCAGTCCTGGGACAGGGAGCACGAACACTGAAGCTTTCTTT. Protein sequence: CASSPGTGSTNTEAFF.

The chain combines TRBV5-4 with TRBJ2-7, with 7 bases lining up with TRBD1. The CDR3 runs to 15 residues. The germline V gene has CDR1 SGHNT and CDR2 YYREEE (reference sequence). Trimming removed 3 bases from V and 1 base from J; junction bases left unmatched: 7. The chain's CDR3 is CASSSPLTGSYEQYF. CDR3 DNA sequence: TGTGCCAGCAGCTCCCCCTTGACAGGGTCCTACGAGCAGTACTTC. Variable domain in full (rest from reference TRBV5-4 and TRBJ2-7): ETGVTQSPTHLIKTRGQQVTLRCSSQSGHNTVSWYQQALGQGPQFIFQYYREEENGRGNFPPRFSGLQFPNYSSELNVNALELDDSALYLCASSSPLTGSYEQYFGPGTRLTVT.

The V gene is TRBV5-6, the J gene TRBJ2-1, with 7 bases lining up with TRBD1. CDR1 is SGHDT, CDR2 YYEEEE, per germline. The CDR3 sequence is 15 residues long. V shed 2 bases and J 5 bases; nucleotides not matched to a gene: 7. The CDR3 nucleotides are TGTGCCAGCAGCTTACTAGGGGGACAGAACAATGAGCAGTTCTTC. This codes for CASSLLGGQNNEQFF.

CDR3 protein: CASRPDEQGDQPQHF. As DNA, the CDR3 is TGTGCCAGCAGGCCCGATGAACAGGGAGATCAGCCCCAGCATTTT. The chain combines TRBV28 with TRBJ1-5; weak D call: TRBD1 (6 bases). This CDR3 has 15 amino acids. The V end lost 6 bases, the J end lost 5 bases, and 17 bases lay between the germline ends. Germline V CDR1 and CDR2: MDHEN, SYDVKM.

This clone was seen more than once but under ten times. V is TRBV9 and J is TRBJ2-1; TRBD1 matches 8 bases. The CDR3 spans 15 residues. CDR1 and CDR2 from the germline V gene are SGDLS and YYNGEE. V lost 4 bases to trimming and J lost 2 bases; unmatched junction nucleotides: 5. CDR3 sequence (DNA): TGTGCCAGCAGCCCCAGACAGGGGACCTACAATGAGCAGTTCTTC. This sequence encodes CASSPRQGTYNEQFF.

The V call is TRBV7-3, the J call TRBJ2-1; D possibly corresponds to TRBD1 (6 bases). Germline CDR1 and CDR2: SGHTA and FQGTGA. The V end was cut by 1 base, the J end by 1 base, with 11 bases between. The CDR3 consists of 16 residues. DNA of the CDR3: TGTGCCAGCAGCTTAAGAGGGGGTGGGTCCTACAATGAGCAGTTCTTC. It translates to CASSLRGGGSYNEQFF. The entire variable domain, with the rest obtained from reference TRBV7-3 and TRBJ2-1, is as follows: GAGVSQTPSNKVTEKGKYVELRCDPISGHTALYWYRQSLGQGPEFLIYFQGTGAADDSGLPNDRFFAVRPEGSVSTLKIQRTERGDSAVYLCASSLRGGGSYNEQFFGPGTRLTVL.

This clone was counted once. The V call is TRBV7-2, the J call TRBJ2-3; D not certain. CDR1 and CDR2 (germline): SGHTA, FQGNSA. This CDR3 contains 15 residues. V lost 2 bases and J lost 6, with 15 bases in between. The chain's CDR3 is CASSLTRATWDTQYF. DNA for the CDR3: TGTGCCAGCAGCTTAACGAGAGCCACCTGGGATACGCAGTATTTT. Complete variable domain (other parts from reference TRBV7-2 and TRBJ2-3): GAGVSQSPSNKVTEKGKDVELRCDPISGHTALYWYRQSLGQGLEFLIYFQGNSAPDKSGLPSDRFSAERTGGSVSTLTIQRTQQEDSAVYLCASSLTRATWDTQYFGPGTRLTVL.

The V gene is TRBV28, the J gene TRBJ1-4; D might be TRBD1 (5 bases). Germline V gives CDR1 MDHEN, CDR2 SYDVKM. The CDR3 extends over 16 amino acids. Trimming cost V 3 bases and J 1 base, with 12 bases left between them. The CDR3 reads CASSFAGGETNEKLFF. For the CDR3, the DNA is TGTGCCAGCAGTTTTGCGGGGGGAGAAACTAATGAAAAACTGTTTTTT.

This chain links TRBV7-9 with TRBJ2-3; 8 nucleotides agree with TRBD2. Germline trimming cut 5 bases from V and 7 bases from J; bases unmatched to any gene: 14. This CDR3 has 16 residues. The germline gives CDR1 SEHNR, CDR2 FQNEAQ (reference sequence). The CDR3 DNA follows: TGTGCCAGCAGCGAACTTAGGGGCGGGAGGCTCCATACGCAGTATTTT. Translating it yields CASSELRGGRLHTQYF.

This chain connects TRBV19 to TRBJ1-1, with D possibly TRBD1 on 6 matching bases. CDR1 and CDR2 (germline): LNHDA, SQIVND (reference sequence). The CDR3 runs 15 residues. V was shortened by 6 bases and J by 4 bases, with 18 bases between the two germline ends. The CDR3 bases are TGTGCCAGTAGAAACAGCAGGGGAGAGGGCACTGAAGCTTTCTTT. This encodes CASRNSRGEGTEAFF.

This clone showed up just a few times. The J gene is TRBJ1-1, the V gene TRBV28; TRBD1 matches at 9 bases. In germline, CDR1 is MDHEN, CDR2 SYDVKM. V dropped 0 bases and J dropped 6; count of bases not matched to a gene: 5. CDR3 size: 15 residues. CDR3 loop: CASSLWTGGNAEAFF. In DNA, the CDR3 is TGTGCCAGCAGTTTATGGACAGGGGGAAACGCTGAAGCTTTCTTT.

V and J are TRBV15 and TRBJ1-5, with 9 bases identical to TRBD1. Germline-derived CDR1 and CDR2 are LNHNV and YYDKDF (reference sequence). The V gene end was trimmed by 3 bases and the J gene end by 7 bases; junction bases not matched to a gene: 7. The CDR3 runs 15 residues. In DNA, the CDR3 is TGTGCCACCAGCAGGGAGGGACAGGGACGCCAGCCCCAGCATTTT. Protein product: CATSREGQGRQPQHF.

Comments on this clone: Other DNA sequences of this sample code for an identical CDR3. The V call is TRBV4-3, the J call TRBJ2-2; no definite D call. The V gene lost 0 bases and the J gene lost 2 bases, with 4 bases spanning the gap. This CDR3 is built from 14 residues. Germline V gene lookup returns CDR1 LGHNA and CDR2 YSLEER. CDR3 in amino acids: CASSQDRNTGELFF. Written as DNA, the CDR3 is TGCGCCAGCAGCCAAGACAGAAACACCGGGGAGCTGTTTTTT.

CDR3 sequence (DNA): TGTGCCAGCAGACAGGGTGAATTCGACGGGGAGCTGTTTTTT. Translating it yields CASRQGEFDGELFF. J is TRBJ2-2 and V is TRBV7-2; tentatively, D is TRBD1 (6 bases). Per germline, CDR1 SGHTA and CDR2 FQGNSA. This CDR3 is built from 14 residues. V was clipped by 6 bases and J by 7 bases, with 15 bases between them.

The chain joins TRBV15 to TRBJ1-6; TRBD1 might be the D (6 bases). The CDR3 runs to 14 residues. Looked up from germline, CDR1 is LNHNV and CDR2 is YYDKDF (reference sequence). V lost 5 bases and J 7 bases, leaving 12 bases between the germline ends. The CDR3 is CATSPRDMNSPLHF. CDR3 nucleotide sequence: TGTGCCACCAGCCCACGGGACATGAATTCACCCCTCCACTTT.

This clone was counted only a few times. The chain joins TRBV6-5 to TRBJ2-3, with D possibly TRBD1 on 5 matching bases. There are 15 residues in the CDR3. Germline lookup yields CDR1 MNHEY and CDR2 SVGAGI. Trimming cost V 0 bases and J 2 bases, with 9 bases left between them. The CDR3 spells CASSYSIGDTDTQYF. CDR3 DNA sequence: TGTGCCAGCAGTTACTCGATAGGGGACACAGATACGCAGTATTTT.

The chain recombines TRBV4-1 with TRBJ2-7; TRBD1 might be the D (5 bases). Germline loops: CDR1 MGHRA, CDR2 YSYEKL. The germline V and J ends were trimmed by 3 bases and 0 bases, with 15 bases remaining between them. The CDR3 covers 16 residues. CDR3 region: CASSQGRTPGSYEQYF. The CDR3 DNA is TGCGCCAGCAGCCAGGGTCGGACACCCGGCTCCTACGAGCAGTACTTC.

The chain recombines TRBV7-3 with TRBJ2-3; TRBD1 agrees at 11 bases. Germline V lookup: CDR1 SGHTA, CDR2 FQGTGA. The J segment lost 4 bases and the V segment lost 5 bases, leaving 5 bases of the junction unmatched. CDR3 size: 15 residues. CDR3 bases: TGTGCCAGCAGCCCGGGACAGGGGGAGGCAGATACGCAGTATTTT. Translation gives CASSPGQGEADTQYF. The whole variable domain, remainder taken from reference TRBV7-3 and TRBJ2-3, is GAGVSQTPSNKVTEKGKYVELRCDPISGHTALYWYRQSLGQGPEFLIYFQGTGAADDSGLPNDRFFAVRPEGSVSTLKIQRTERGDSAVYLCASSPGQGEADTQYFGPGTRLTVL.

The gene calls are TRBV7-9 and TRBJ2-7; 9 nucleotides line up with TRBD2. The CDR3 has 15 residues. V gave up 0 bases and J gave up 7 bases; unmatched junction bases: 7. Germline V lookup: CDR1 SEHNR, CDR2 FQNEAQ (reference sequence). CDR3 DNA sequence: TGTGCCAGCAGCTTAGCCGGCGGGAGGGCCGGAGAGCAGTACTTC. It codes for CASSLAGGRAGEQYF.

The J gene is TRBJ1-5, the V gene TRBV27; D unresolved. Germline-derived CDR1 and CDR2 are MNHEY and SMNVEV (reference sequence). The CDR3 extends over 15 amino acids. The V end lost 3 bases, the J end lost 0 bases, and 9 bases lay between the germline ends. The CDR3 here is CASSFREGSNQPQHF. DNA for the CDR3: TGTGCCAGCAGTTTCCGGGAGGGTAGCAATCAGCCCCAGCATTTT.

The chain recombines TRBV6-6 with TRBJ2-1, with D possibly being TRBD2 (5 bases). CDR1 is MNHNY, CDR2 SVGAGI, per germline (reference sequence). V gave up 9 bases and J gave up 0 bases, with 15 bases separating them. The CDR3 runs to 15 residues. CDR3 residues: CASLFSVNSYNEQFF. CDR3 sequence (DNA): TGTGCCAGTCTCTTTAGCGTTAACTCCTACAATGAGCAGTTCTTC.

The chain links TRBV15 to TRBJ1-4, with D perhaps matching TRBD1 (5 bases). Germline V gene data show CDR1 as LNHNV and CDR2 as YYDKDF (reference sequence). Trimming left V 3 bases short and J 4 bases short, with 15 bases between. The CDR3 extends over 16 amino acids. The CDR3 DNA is TGTGCCACCAGCAGTGGTCTAGGGGCGCTTAATGAAAAACTGTTTTTT. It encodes CATSSGLGALNEKLFF.

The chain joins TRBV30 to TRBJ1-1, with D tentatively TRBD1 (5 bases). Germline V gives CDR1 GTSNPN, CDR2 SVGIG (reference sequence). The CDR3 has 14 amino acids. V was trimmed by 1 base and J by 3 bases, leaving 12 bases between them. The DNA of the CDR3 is TGTGCCTGGAGTGAAACGGGGGTTCACACTGAAGCTTTCTTT. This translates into CAWSETGVHTEAFF.